The 8 T cell receptor beta chains reported below all come from one sample, sequenced in a study of Graves' ophthalmopathy and Graves' hyperthyroidism. Amplification of the TCR beta CDR3 regions used RNA transcripts (as template). The first-round RT-PCR employed HTBI primers together with the Qiagen OneStep RT-PCR kit. A multiplex PCR was then performed as the second round. TCRdb recomputed calls from the multiplex PCR reads with MiXCR, one row per CDR3 protein. The table has some 1.1 million distinct CDR3 sequences, about 40% seen once. The sequenced sample consisted of peripheral blood or thyroid tissue (not recorded which). These receptors came from an adult man with Graves' hyperthyroidism.

This clonotype was observed at least ten times. The V gene is TRBV19, the J gene TRBJ1-5; D not certain. V was clipped by 3 bases and J by 2 bases, with 8 bases between them. CDR1 is LNHDA, CDR2 SQIVND, per germline (reference sequence). The CDR3 loop spans 14 amino acids. The CDR3 DNA reads TGTGCCAGTAGTATTGAAGCGGGCAATCAGCCCCAGCATTTT. This encodes CASSIEAGNQPQHF.

This clonotype was recorded many times. The gene calls are TRBV5-1 and TRBJ1-6; TRBD1 matches at 9 bases. CDR1 and CDR2 (germline): SGHRS, YFSETQ. Trimming took 3 bases from V and 10 from J; bases not matched to a gene: 5. The CDR3 has 14 amino acids. CDR3 region: CASSSGDRASPLHF. For the CDR3, the DNA is TGCGCCAGCAGCTCCGGGGACAGGGCGTCACCCCTCCACTTT.

This clonotype came up a few times. The chain uses TRBV4-3 and TRBJ2-7, with D possibly matching TRBD1 (5 bases). Between the trimmed V and J ends, which lost 0 bases and 2 bases, there was a span of 8 bases. This CDR3 spans 14 amino acids. Germline CDR1 reads LGHNA; CDR2 reads YSLEER. CDR3 in DNA: TGCGCCAGCAGCCAAGACACAGGACCCTACGAGCAGTACTTC. This translates into CASSQDTGPYEQYF.

The chain carries TRBV24-1 and TRBJ2-5; D uncertain. The CDR3 has 17 residues. Trimming removed 3 bases from V and 3 bases from J, with 19 bases in between. Germline-derived CDR1 and CDR2 are KGHDR and SFDVKD. CDR3 residues: CATSDRSSAESEETQYF. The CDR3 nucleotides read TGTGCCACCAGTGATCGTTCATCGGCGGAGAGCGAAGAGACCCAGTACTTC.

This clonotype has at least ten counts. V usage is TRBV20-1 and J usage is TRBJ1-5, with D hard to call. V lost 1 base, J lost 7 bases, and 14 bases lay in between. The CDR3 consists of 14 residues. Germline V CDR1 and CDR2: DFQATT, SNEGSKA (reference sequence). Here the CDR3 DNA reads TGCAGTGCTAGAGGGGGTGGTCGACACCAGCCCCAGCATTTT. Encoded protein: CSARGGGRHQPQHF.

The J gene is TRBJ1-1, the V gene TRBV19; TRBD1 might be the D (5 bases). Germline loops: CDR1 LNHDA, CDR2 SQIVND (reference sequence). V lost 7 bases and J 4 bases, leaving 10 bases between the germline ends. This CDR3 is built from 12 residues. In DNA form, the CDR3 reads TGTGCCAGTAAAATGGGGGTCACTGAAGCTTTCTTT. Translating gives CASKMGVTEAFF.

This clonotype has at least ten counts. The gene calls are TRBV6-5 and TRBJ1-2; TRBD1 agrees at 7 bases. Germline V gene lookup returns CDR1 MNHEY and CDR2 SVGAGI. This CDR3 has 15 residues. The trim removed 5 bases at V and 4 bases at J, leaving 10 bases unmatched. CDR3 sequence: CASSEGGGASYGYTF. In nucleotides, the CDR3 is TGTGCCAGCAGTGAAGGAGGGGGCGCTTCCTATGGCTACACCTTC.

This clonotype has only one observation. The chain is built from TRBV30 and TRBJ2-5; possibly TRBD1 for D (6 bases). This CDR3 contains 12 residues. Germline CDR1 reads GTSNPN; CDR2 reads SVGIG (reference sequence). Trimming removed 1 base at V and 3 bases at J, with 6 bases between. CDR3 sequence: CAWSGTEETQYF. CDR3 nucleotides: TGTGCCTGGAGTGGGACAGAAGAGACCCAGTACTTC.